This is a list of T cell receptor beta chains from one sample in a study of cytomegalovirus exposure and HLA in healthy donors. The method was immunoSEQ multiplex PCR; TCRdb's version includes in-frame clones alone and lacks a portion of them. The sample spans 40,000 to 60,000 clones; the ten largest clones claim about 2.5%. The sequencing input was PBMCs. The origin of the receptors is a female donor in good health and CMV-seronegative. Both conserved end residues are part of each CDR3. A D gene is named only where the DNA matches it firmly.

TRBD1	TRBV11-3	16	TRBJ2-7	CASSNPTGMFSYEQYF	TGTGCCAGCAGCAACCCGACAGGGATGTTCTCCTACGAGCAGTACTTC
.	TRBV2	15	TRBJ1-5	CASAWTVYSNQPQHF	TGTGCCAGCGCCTGGACAGTTTATAGCAATCAGCCCCAGCATTTT
.	TRBV12-1	14	TRBJ1-1	CASTHEAPNTEAFF	TGTGCCAGCACCCATGAGGCACCGAACACTGAAGCTTTCTTT
TRBD2	TRBV4-2	21	TRBJ2-1	CASSQDLLAGGYLSSDNEQFF	TGTGCCAGCAGCCAAGATCTACTAGCGGGGGGGTATTTGAGCTCCGACAATGAGCAGTTCTTC
TRBD1	TRBV5-3	15	TRBJ2-7	CARSARQGPSYEQYF	TGTGCCAGAAGCGCGAGACAGGGACCCTCCTACGAGCAGTACTTC
TRBD2	TRBV4-1	19	TRBJ2-7	CASSQTTPGTIELSYEQYF	TGCGCCAGCAGCCAAACGACGCCAGGGACTATCGAGTTATCCTACGAGCAGTACTTC
.	TRBV6-6	12	TRBJ2-7	CASSTGETREYF	TGTGCCAGCAGTACCGGGGAGACACGAGAGTACTTC
.	TRBV2	14	TRBJ1-6	CASTQGPYNSPLHF	TGTGCCAGCACACAGGGACCCTATAATTCACCCCTCCACTTT
.	TRBV13	15	TRBJ2-3	CASSFREPTGDTQYF	TGTGCCAGCAGCTTCCGGGAGCCCACGGGGGATACGCAGTATTTT
.	TRBV15	18	TRBJ2-5	CATSPLFRVAVQQETQYF	TGTGCCACCAGCCCCCTCTTTCGGGTAGCGGTTCAACAAGAGACCCAGTACTTC
.	TRBV29-1	11	TRBJ1-2	CSVVEGDGYTF	TGCAGCGTTGTGGAGGGAGATGGCTACACCTTC
.	TRBV7-9	17	TRBJ2-6	CVLGAAKWVSGANVLTF	TGTGTCTTGGGGGCGGCTAAGTGGGTCTCTGGGGCCAACGTCCTGACTTTC
.	TRBV19	14	TRBJ2-7	CASKNSGYSYEQYF	TGTGCCAGTAAAAATAGCGGCTACTCCTACGAGCAGTACTTC
TRBD2	TRBV27	16	TRBJ2-5	CASSSGLAGDQETQYF	TGTGCCAGCAGCTCCGGACTAGCGGGGGACCAAGAGACCCAGTACTTC
TRBD1	TRBV30	14	TRBJ1-4	CAWSLTGAPEKLFF	TGTGCCTGGAGCTTGACAGGGGCCCCGGAAAAACTGTTTTTT
.	TRBV6-9	14	TRBJ1-1	CASSYRSRGPEAFF	TGTGCCAGCAGTTATCGGAGCAGGGGTCCTGAAGCTTTCTTT
TRBD1	TRBV9	15	TRBJ1-3	CASSLIDRAGNTIYF	TGTGCCAGCAGTTTAATCGACAGGGCGGGAAACACCATATATTTT
TRBD2	TRBV4-1	16	TRBJ2-7	CASSQGGTSGYYEQYF	TGCGCCAGCAGCCAGGGTGGGACTAGCGGATACTACGAGCAGTACTTC
.	TRBV4-3	17	TRBJ1-2	CASSRVQGTMRPDGYTF	TGCGCCAGCAGCCGAGTACAGGGTACGATGCGTCCTGATGGCTACACCTTC
TRBD1	TRBV5-3	14	TRBJ2-7	CARSSLDRAGEQYF	TGTGCCAGAAGCTCCCTGGACAGGGCAGGCGAGCAGTACTTC
.	TRBV4-2	16	TRBJ1-1	CASSQVMRSGNTEAFF	TGTGCCAGCAGCCAAGTGATGAGATCGGGGAACACTGAAGCTTTCTTT
.	TRBV19	16	TRBJ1-5	CASSPREGERNQPQHF	TGTGCCAGTAGTCCCCGGGAGGGTGAACGCAATCAGCCCCAGCATTTT